This T cell receptor (beta chain) was found in a study of early T cells in non-severe SARS-CoV-2 infection. Per germline, CDR1 DFQATT and CDR2 SNEGSKA (reference sequence). The junction had 7 bases not matched to a gene; V was cut back by 0 bases and J by 7 bases. The CDR3 totals 15 residues. TCRdb recomputed calls from the 5' RACE reads with MiXCR, one row per CDR3 protein. This table holds 75,000 to 100,000 distinct CDR3 sequences, approximately 15% found once. Sequenced: whole blood. The clonotype originates from an adult who was a healthcare worker with PCR-confirmed SARS-CoV-2 infection or an uninfected control (not recorded which). The rearrangement joins TRBV20-1 to TRBJ2-3, with TRBD2 matching 10 bases. CDR3 DNA sequence: TGCAGTGCTAGAGATTCAACTAGCGGGGTTAATACGCAGTATTTT. It yields the protein CSARDSTSGVNTQYF.